The sample holds many counts of the clone carrying this T cell receptor beta chain. Its specificity is not known. Specified time point: patch test 2, 6 weeks after DPC sensitization. Treatment noted: therapeutic diphenylcyclopropenone sensitization with weekly scalp DPC. The data derive from a study of human T cells and chemical hapten exposure. Study-wide background: Patients, mostly women, had alopecia areata, alopecia totalis or alopecia universalis. Study-level findings and limits: Significantly more large CDR3 similarity clusters were formed by expanded TCRs than by controls.

Each CDR3 protein gets one entry after TCRdb re-called the RACE reads with MiXCR. The data contain 80,000 to 95,000 distinct CDR3 sequences, around 10% of them singletons. Trimming shortened V by 6 bases and J by 0 bases, and 18 bases separated the two germline ends. The CDR3 has 18 amino acids. The germline V gene encodes CDR1 SGHAT and CDR2 FQNNGV. This TCR was recovered from a man aged 18-30 years with alopecia areata. Some clones in this sample may be carry-over from other donors' samples. Specimen: whole blood, collected in connection with sensitization to the hapten diphenylcyclopropenone (DPC). The chain uses TRBV11-2 and TRBJ2-6; possibly TRBD1 for D (6 bases). CDR3 sequence: CASSWGPGLRSGANVLTF. In DNA form, the CDR3 reads TGTGCCAGCAGTTGGGGGCCAGGGTTACGCTCTGGGGCCAACGTCCTGACTTTC.